This is a list of T cell receptor beta chains from one sample in a study of tumor and adjacent non-tumor tissue in lung cancer. TCRdb itself ran the multiplex PCR reads through MiXCR, one entry per CDR3 protein. The sample has about 78,000 distinct CDR3 sequences, 75% to 90% seen once; the top ten hold roughly 13%. The sample was lung tumor tissue. These receptors all come from a woman aged 45-60 years with non-small cell lung cancer. Each CDR3 is given with its conserved first and last residue. D genes are given only for firm matches. The size field is filled for only some rows; it gives once, few, many or a size class.

size: .; D: .; V: TRBV4-1; J: TRBJ2-1; DNA: TGTGCCATCAGCCCGTACGCGGGGAATGAGCAGTTCTTC; CDR3: CAISPYAGNEQFF
size: .; D: .; V: TRBV11-2; J: TRBJ1-4; DNA: TGTGCCAGCAGCCCACGACAATGGGCGGATGAAAGACTGTTTTTT; CDR3: CASSPRQWADERLFF
size: .; D: TRBD1; V: TRBV11-1; J: TRBJ1-1; DNA: TGTGCCAGCAGCAGAATAGGTAGACAGGGAGTCGACACTGAAACTTTCTTT; CDR3: CASSRIGRQGVDTETFF
size: .; D: TRBD2; V: TRBV20-1; J: TRBJ2-1; DNA: TGCACTACTCCCGCGGGAGGGGTTGAGCAGTTCTTC; CDR3: CTTPAGGVEQFF
size: many; D: .; V: TRBV6-6; J: TRBJ2-3; DNA: TGTGCCAGCAGTGCGGGTTATTTAGATACGCAGTATTTT; CDR3: CASSAGYLDTQYF
size: .; D: TRBD1; V: TRBV28; J: TRBJ1-3; DNA: TGTGCCTGCAGGATACAGGGGGCCTCTAGAAACACCATATATTTT; CDR3: CACRIQGASRNTIYF
size: .; D: TRBD1; V: TRBV20-1; J: TRBJ2-7; DNA: TGCAGTGCTAGGTGGGACAGTTACGAGCAGTACTTC; CDR3: CSARWDSYEQYF
size: .; D: .; V: TRBV28; J: TRBJ1-1; DNA: TGTGCCAGCAGTCGGGAAGGGAACATTGAAGCTTTCTTT; CDR3: CASSREGNIEAFF
size: .; D: .; V: TRBV12-5; J: TRBJ2-1; DNA: TGTGCTAGTGCCCTAAGGGGGTGGGACAATGAGCAGTTCTTC; CDR3: CASALRGWDNEQFF
size: .; D: .; V: TRBV29-1; J: TRBJ1-3; DNA: TGCAGCGTTTGGACGGACTCTGGAATCACCAAAAATTTT; CDR3: CSVWTDSGITKNF
size: .; D: TRBD2; V: TRBV20-1; J: TRBJ2-5; DNA: TGCTGTGCTAGAGCTTCTGGGGCTATCGGGAGGGCCTCCCAAGAGACCCAGTACTTC; CDR3: CCARASGAIGRASQETQYF
size: .; D: TRBD2; V: TRBV20-1; J: TRBJ2-7; DNA: TGCATTGCCCTGGCGGGAGCAGAAACCTATGAGCAGTACTTC; CDR3: CIALAGAETYEQYF
size: .; D: .; V: TRBV6-6; J: TRBJ1-2; DNA: TGTGTCAGCAGTTACCCACCCACCTTC; CDR3: CVSSYPPTF
size: many; D: .; V: TRBV14; J: TRBJ2-4; DNA: TGTGCCAGCAGCCAAGACCGGTTAGGCAAAAACATTCAGTACTTC; CDR3: CASSQDRLGKNIQYF
size: .; D: .; V: TRBV20-1; J: TRBJ2-7; DNA: TGCGGTGCAAGGACAATCGGCGAGCAGTATTTC; CDR3: CGARTIGEQYF
size: .; D: .; V: TRBV24-1; J: TRBJ2-3; DNA: TGTGCCACCAGTAATTTAGCAGGCGGGGACACAGATACGCAGTATTTT; CDR3: CATSNLAGGDTDTQYF
size: .; D: .; V: TRBV12-3/TRBV12-4; J: TRBJ2-7; DNA: TGTGCCAACAGTACCCGAGCGAGAGACCTACCCTACGAGCAGCATTTC; CDR3: CANSTRARDLPYEQHF
size: once; D: .; V: TRBV20-1; J: TRBJ2-5; DNA: TGCAGTGTAGGAAGACAAGAGACCCAATACTTC; CDR3: CSVGRQETQYF
size: .; D: .; V: TRBV11-1; J: TRBJ2-7; DNA: TGTAGTAGCAGCCGACTAGAGGGATCCTACGAGCAGTACTTC; CDR3: CSSSRLEGSYEQYF
size: .; D: .; V: TRBV10-3; J: TRBJ1-2; DNA: TGTGCCACCTCCGCCGTGGCGACTGGCTACACCTTC; CDR3: CATSAVATGYTF